This TCR beta chain is drawn from a study of blood T cell repertoires in COVID-19. Study as a whole: Samples came from the United States, Italy and Spain, spanning acute and convalescent COVID-19. PBMCs, B-cell-depleted T cells, or T cells were the source of the cDNA or gDNA that made up the material.

In the source study's methods: Reference gene primer amplification gave nucleated cell count estimates. The method was immunoSEQ multiplex PCR; TCRdb's version includes in-frame clones alone and lacks a portion of them. V, J and clone size are those of that table, while D and trimming were read from the DNA. The sample contains approximately 170,000 clones, approximately 84% of which appear only once. CDR3 length: 16 residues. V dropped 5 bases and J dropped 0 bases, with 14 bases sitting between them. Germline CDR1 is MDHEN and CDR2 is SYDVKM. The sample comprised PBMCs or T cells enriched from blood (not recorded which). The origin of this receptor is a woman aged 25-40 years who had recovered from COVID-19. The rearrangement joins TRBV28 to TRBJ1-5; TRBD1 is a possible D gene (5 bases). The CDR3 loop reads CASSAGSPYSNQPQHF. For the CDR3, the DNA is TGTGCCAGCAGTGCAGGGTCCCCTTATAGCAATCAGCCCCAGCATTTT.